This TCR beta chain appears in the sequencing data of a study of T cells after yellow fever vaccination. Study-level background: Those fractions that held only low numbers of cells were prepared using the SMART-Seq v4 Ultra Low Input RNA kit.

This clonotype was counted only a few times. Antigen: not known. Making TCR cDNA involved 5'RACE template switching, which added UMIs and a universal primer site. TCRdb recomputed calls from the 5' RACE reads with MiXCR, one row per CDR3 protein. The sample includes hundreds of thousands of distinct CDR3 sequences, approximately 15% of them seen just once. The CDR3 has 18 amino acids. Germline CDR1 reads ENHRY; CDR2 reads SYGVKD. V gave up 3 bases and J gave up 1 base, with 19 bases separating them. Study-wide points: Abundant bulk-derived clonotypes could contaminate FACS-sorted repertoires. Across the CD4 and CD8 compartments, a small share of clonotypes was present in both.

The sequences come from PBMCs, collected on the day of the yellow fever booster vaccination. V is TRBV10-3 and J is TRBJ2-1; perhaps TRBD2 as D (6 bases). The sequence came from a man aged 25-45 years who received the YFV17D yellow fever vaccine. CDR3 nucleotides: TGTGCCATCAGTGACCCGTTGGAGGGAGGTGCGTCCTACAATGAGCAGTTCTTC. It specifies CAISDPLEGGASYNEQFF.